This TCR beta chain was sequenced for a study of siplizumab effects on memory and regulatory T cells (dated by TCRdb to about 2019). Some background on the complete study: The effect of the anti-CD2 antibody siplizumab on alloreactive T-cell subsets was examined in allogeneic mixed lymphocyte reactions constructed from human PBMCs. General findings and caveats noted by the study authors: Unstimulated naive T cells appeared to be more diverse than memory T cells, and naive cells seemed to make a substantial contribution to the alloresponse. The cumulative frequency of alloreactive sequences that could be traced back to unstimulated CD4+ memory T cells was significantly reduced by siplizumab. The suppressive function of proliferating Tregs from siplizumab cultures was not functionally confirmed. Because sequences at frequencies below about 10^-5 were poorly captured, only a minor fraction of alloreactive clones could be mapped back to unstimulated subsets. For roughly 75-97% of proliferating CD4+ or CD8+ clones, no naive or memory phenotype could be assigned. Among mappable alloreactive CD4+ clones, an average Treg-derived fraction of 68.8% was observed with siplizumab, compared with roughly 27% in control reactions.

Its CDR3 holds 11 amino acids, cysteine through phenylalanine. CDR3 DNA is the only sequence kept; it has 33 bases, read in frame from the first base. V drops 0 bases and J drops 11 bases, leaving 8 bases in between. The germline V gene (reference sequence) specifies SGHKS as CDR1 and YYEKEE as CDR2. Details on this clone: Its antigen target is currently unknown. Base quality data are lacking; no much larger clone is found one base away.

TCRbeta CDR3 sequencing was performed on sorted unstimulated T cells and on proliferating T cells recovered from mixed lymphocyte reactions. Fresh whole blood from 9 to 11 HLA-typed healthy donors was used to isolate PBMCs. Unstimulated CD4+ regulatory T cells were FACS-sorted to map the origin of alloreactive clones. Libraries were made using the immunoSEQ multiplex PCR assay. Approximately 10^5 TCR templates per sample were assayed by the deep sequencing platform. Genomic DNA extracted from sorted T cells was the material used for TCRbeta CDR3 sequencing. Concerning the study's data processing: The R programming language was used for clonal analysis of TCRbeta CDR3 data. Comparing unstimulated samples against CFSE-low samples taken after the reaction was how alloreactive CD4+ and CD8+ clones were defined. Regulatory or non-regulatory origin of alloreactive CD4+ clones was assigned by matching sequences to the sorted unstimulated Treg and non-Treg repertoires. The immuneACCESS repertoire file appears here via TCRdb, limited to in-frame rearrangements. These files lack a portion of the clones; in checked studies, under half of the deficit traces to unresolved V genes, and the cause of the others is not known. D and trimming were read from the DNA, whereas the V and J calls and clone size are those reported in that table. For this sample the table gives about 69,000 clones, of which roughly 88% were detected only once. The ten largest clones add up to about 1.7% of the sample.

Sequenced: Tregs sorted from blood. The TCR was taken from a human donor in good health. The chain is made from TRBV5-5 and TRBJ1-1, with TRBD1 as a weak D call on 5 bases. The CDR3 amino acid sequence is: CASSLVGGAFF. The sequenced DNA is TGTGCCAGCAGCTTGGTTGGGGGGGCTTTCTTT.